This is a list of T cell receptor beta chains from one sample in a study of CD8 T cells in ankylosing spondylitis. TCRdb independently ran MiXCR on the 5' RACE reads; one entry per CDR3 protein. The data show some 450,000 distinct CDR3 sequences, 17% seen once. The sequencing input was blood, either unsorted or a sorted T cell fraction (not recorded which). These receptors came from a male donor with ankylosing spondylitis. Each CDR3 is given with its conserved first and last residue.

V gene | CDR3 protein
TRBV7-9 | CASARGVQPQHF
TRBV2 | CASRTEGISYGYTF
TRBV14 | CASSQIGISYNEQFF
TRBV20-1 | CSANRGQETQYF
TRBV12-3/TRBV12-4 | CASIPDSGAKGNTIYF
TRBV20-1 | CSARDPFTSYEQYF
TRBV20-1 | CSAYMLTSSWETQYF
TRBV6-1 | CASSAHGLAANTGELFF
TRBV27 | CASSLRPTDRDRILGNTIYF
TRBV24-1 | CATSERGRSTDTQYF
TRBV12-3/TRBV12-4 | CASSPGTSIEETQYF
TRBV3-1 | CASSQEGRIYEQYF
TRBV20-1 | CSARAAQGTYNEQFF
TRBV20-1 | CSARDSTAEQYF
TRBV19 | CASTPPAGTGELFF
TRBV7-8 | CASSSRGTSYNEQFF
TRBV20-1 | CSARDARVQETQYF
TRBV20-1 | CSGSGIDRGRYEQYF
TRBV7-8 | CASSLVPGKGPIAGNTIYF
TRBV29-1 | CSVDRLAGTNNEQFF
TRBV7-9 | CASSLMRGASTDTQYF
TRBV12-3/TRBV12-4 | CASSLLLDTDTQYF
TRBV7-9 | CASSLQGEGQPQHF
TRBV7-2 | CASSVSTGFVETQYF
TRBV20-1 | CSALDRDSGNTIYF
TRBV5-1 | CASSPETVSGANVLTF
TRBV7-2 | CASSYTSSYEQYF
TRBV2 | CASSPSRSATGHGNEQFF
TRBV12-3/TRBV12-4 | CASSFGGAPPPDTQYF
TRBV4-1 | CASSQEFDRGSGNTIYF
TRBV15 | CATSRPGGPGEYNEQFF
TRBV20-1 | CSARDPGAGTEAFF
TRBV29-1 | CSVANTEAFF
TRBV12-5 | CASGFGIAGTTDTQYF
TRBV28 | CASSFSVGSGNTIYF
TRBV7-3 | CASSRGGLANTGELFF